The T cell receptor beta chain under discussion was sequenced for a study of shared clonotypes between healthy human individuals. The repertoire was sequenced with immunoSEQ multiplex PCR; TCRdb's copy has only in-frame clones and lacks some. The table includes fewer than 3 million clones, under 95% detected once. This CDR3 has 13 amino acids. The germline V gene encodes CDR1 MNHEY and CDR2 SMNVEV (reference sequence). Trimming shortened V by 5 bases and J by 2 bases, and 8 bases separated the two germline ends. The TCR was taken from a man between 18 and 29 years old in good health. Some clones in this sample may be carry-over from other donors' samples. This sequence joins TRBV27 and TRBJ2-3, with D hard to call. The specimen was naive CD4+ T cells from PBMCs. The subset was: CD45RA+ positively selected. CDR3 region: CASSRKSTDTQYF. The CDR3 DNA reads as TGTGCCAGCAGTCGGAAGTCCACAGATACGCAGTATTTT.